This T cell receptor beta chain was retrieved from a study of vaccination and CD4 T cells after COVID-19. As for treatment: roughly 11-day PBMC culture with coronavirus spike peptide pools or control peptides (ViraFEST assay). In the ViraFEST assay, peptide-pool expansion preceded TCR sequencing of expanded clonotypes. The cultures had half their medium swapped for fresh IL-2 medium on days 3 and 7. Study-level findings and limits: Convalescent patients had 304 of 307 vaccine-specific clones showing spike mono-reactivity.

Sequencing of cultured CD4+ T cell DNA used the Oncomine TCR Beta short-read assay. TCRdb re-analysed the PCR reads in MiXCR, keeping a single row per CDR3 protein. This table holds about 20,000 distinct CDR3 sequences, around 53% found once. V lost 4 bases to trimming and J lost 6 bases, with 13 bases between them. Germline V lookup: CDR1 SNHLY, CDR2 FYNNEI. The CDR3 has 13 amino acids. This clonotype was counted between two and nine times. As yet, its antigen is unknown. The clonotype was recovered from a human donor who had recovered from COVID-19. V gene TRBV2 combines with J gene TRBJ2-7; D gene ambiguous. The sample taken for sequencing was CD4+ T cells from blood, cultured in vitro. The CDR3 region is CASSAPFSPEQYF. CDR3 bases: TGTGCCAGCAGTGCCCCATTCTCTCCCGAGCAGTACTTC. The full variable domain, rest sourced from reference TRBV2 and TRBJ2-7, is EPEVTQTPSHQVTQMGQEVILRCVPISNHLYFYWYRQILGQKVEFLVSFYNNEISEKSEIFDDQFSVERPDGSNFTLKIRSTKLEDSAMYFCASSAPFSPEQYFGPGTRLTVT.